The 31 T cell receptor beta chains below were found in one sample sequenced in a study of OX40 agonist ivuxolimab in advanced cancers. Sequenced by immunoSEQ multiplex PCR; TCRdb stores in-frame clones only, minus some. The repertoire holds 70,000 to 90,000 clones, with over 70% as singletons. Specimen: CD4+ or CD8+ T cells sorted from blood, collected in a trial of the OX40 agonist ivuxolimab. These receptor sequences come from an adult with an advanced solid tumor such as melanoma, head and neck, liver or kidney cancer.

V usage is TRBV4-1 and J usage is TRBJ1-6; D is perhaps TRBD1 (6 bases). The V end lost 7 bases, the J end lost 8 bases, and 15 bases lay between the germline ends. CDR1 MGHRA and CDR2 YSYEKL come from the germline V gene. This CDR3 comprises 14 residues. The CDR3 reads CASNPQGLDSPLHF. The CDR3 nucleotides read TGCGCCAGCAACCCACAGGGATTGGATTCACCCCTCCACTTT.

The chain has TRBV27 and TRBJ1-6; D remains unclear. Germline V gene sequence: CDR1 MNHEY, CDR2 SMNVEV (reference sequence). This CDR3 has 12 residues. V was trimmed by 3 bases and J by 3 bases, leaving 0 bases between them. This CDR3 is CASSFYNSPLHF. In nucleotides, the CDR3 is TGTGCCAGCAGTTTCTATAATTCACCCCTCCACTTT.

The J gene is TRBJ2-1, the V gene TRBV5-1; D is possibly TRBD2 (6 bases). This CDR3 has 14 amino acids. CDR1 and CDR2 (germline): SGHRS, YFSETQ. V lost 4 bases and J lost 4, with 12 bases in between. The CDR3 loop is CASSPTGEYNEQFF. In DNA, the CDR3 is TGCGCCAGCAGCCCAACGGGGGAATACAATGAGCAGTTCTTC.

The chain is built from TRBV7-3 and TRBJ2-2; 7 bases map to TRBD1. CDR1 is SGHTA, CDR2 FQGTGA, per germline. The J segment lost 4 bases and the V segment lost 4 bases, leaving 0 bases of the junction unmatched. This CDR3 is built from 13 residues. CDR3: CASSSGGTGELFF. The CDR3 region has the DNA TGTGCCAGCAGCTCAGGGGGCACCGGGGAGCTGTTTTTT.

The rearrangement links TRBV5-8 to TRBJ2-5; the match to TRBD2 covers 8 bases. Germline V CDR1 and CDR2: SGHTS, YDEGEE. CDR3 length: 17 amino acids. Trimming cost V 3 bases and J 5 bases; bases outside gene matches: 15. In DNA form, the CDR3 reads TGTGCCAGCAGCTCAGGTTCCAGCGGGGGAAGCCGGGAGACCCAGTACTTC. This sequence encodes CASSSGSSGGSRETQYF.

The rearrangement uses TRBV5-1 and TRBJ2-7; TRBD1 matches 9 bases. From germline, CDR1 is SGHRS and CDR2 YFSETQ. V was pared by 1 base and J by 2 bases, with 7 bases of the junction left unmatched. The CDR3 consists of 16 residues. The CDR3 reads CASSLIPGTGTYEQYF. The CDR3 DNA reads as TGCGCCAGCAGCTTGATCCCCGGGACAGGGACCTACGAGCAGTACTTC.

The gene calls are TRBV6-1 and TRBJ2-5; D might be TRBD1 or TRBD2, each matching 5 bases. Trimming pared 3 bases from V and 4 bases from J, leaving 12 bases between. CDR3 length: 14 residues. The germline V gene encodes CDR1 MNHNS and CDR2 SASEGT. The CDR3 sequence is CASSDTRAGETQYF. The CDR3 DNA follows: TGTGCCAGCAGTGATACCAGGGCGGGAGAGACCCAGTACTTC.

This chain joins TRBV7-9 and TRBJ1-4, with D perhaps matching TRBD1 (6 bases). From germline, CDR1 is SEHNR and CDR2 FQNEAQ (reference sequence). The CDR3 runs 16 residues. With 1 base removed from V and 6 bases from J, the gap between germline ends came to 15 bases. In DNA form, the CDR3 reads TGTGCCAGCAGCTTAGTCGGGGCAGGGGCGGATGAAAAACTGTTTTTT. Translated, it gives CASSLVGAGADEKLFF.

The chain has TRBV5-1 and TRBJ2-7; tentative D call: TRBD2 (6 bases). Trimming left V 0 bases short and J 6 bases short, with 16 bases between. The CDR3 contains 15 residues. Per the germline V gene, CDR1 is SGHRS and CDR2 is YFSETQ. CDR3 amino acids: CASSLVGGNPGEQYF. The DNA for the CDR3 is TGCGCCAGCAGCTTGGTTGGCGGGAACCCTGGCGAGCAGTACTTC.

V usage is TRBV19 and J usage is TRBJ1-1, with D unclear. CDR1 LNHDA and CDR2 SQIVND come from the germline V gene (reference sequence). Trimming took off 11 bases at V and 3 bases at J, with 16 bases between the two ends. The CDR3 extends over 13 amino acids. DNA of the CDR3: TGTGCCTCCTTACTCAGACCCGACACTGAAGCTTTCTTT. Translating gives CASLLRPDTEAFF.

This clone has just one count. This sample includes further DNA sequences coding for the same CDR3. V is TRBV12-5 and J is TRBJ2-5; 7 nucleotides agree with TRBD1. V shed 1 base, J shed 2 bases, and the junction held 1 base outside the gene matches. CDR3 length: 14 residues. CDR1 LGHNT and CDR2 FRNRAP come from the germline V gene. The CDR3 nucleotides read TGTGCTAGTGGTTTGGGACAGGGTCAAGAGACCCAGTACTTC. This translates into CASGLGQGQETQYF.

The rearrangement joins TRBV5-1 to TRBJ1-5; D unresolved. The CDR3 length is 16 residues. Trimming stripped 2 bases from V and 8 bases from J, with 20 bases between. Germline V CDR1 and CDR2: SGHRS, YFSETQ. The DNA for the CDR3 is TGCGCCAGCAGCTTCGGCTCGTTGGGTGCTGGGGAGCCCCAGCATTTT. This gives the protein CASSFGSLGAGEPQHF. Using reference TRBV5-1 and TRBJ1-5 for the parts outside the CDR3, the full variable domain is KAGVTQTPRYLIKTRGQQVTLSCSPISGHRSVSWYQQTPGQGLQFLFEYFSETQRNKGNFPGRFSGRQFSNSRSEMNVSTLELGDSALYLCASSFGSLGAGEPQHFGDGTRLSIL.

Remarks on this clone: The junction differs from germline at one of its ends, possibly a read error. This sequence joins TRBV6-1 and TRBJ1-2, with D unresolved. CDR1 and CDR2 from the germline V gene are MNHNS and SASEGT. The CDR3 sequence is 12 residues long. The CDR3: CASREAIYGYTF. DNA of the CDR3: TGTGCCAGCAGGGAAGCCATCTATGGCTACACCTTC.

This chain uses TRBV27 with TRBJ1-6; TRBD1 matches at 12 bases. The ends lost 6 bases at V and 7 bases at J; junction bases unmatched: 7. The germline V gene encodes CDR1 MNHEY and CDR2 SMNVEV (reference sequence). CDR3 length: 16 amino acids. For the CDR3, the DNA is TGTGCCAGCAGGGAAGGGACAGGGGGCCTCAATTCACCCCTCCACTTT. Translation: CASREGTGGLNSPLHF.

The chain links TRBV29-1 to TRBJ1-5; no clear D gene. The CDR3 has 12 amino acids. Trimming removed 3 bases from V and 8 bases from J, with 11 bases in between. Germline CDR1 SQVTM, CDR2 ANQGSEA. The CDR3 nucleotides are TGCAGCGTTGAGGAAAAATTGAAGCCCCAGCATTTT. It encodes CSVEEKLKPQHF.

The chain combines TRBV7-9 with TRBJ1-1; no clear D gene. The CDR3 covers 15 residues. V dropped 0 bases and J dropped 1 base, with 9 bases sitting between them. Germline CDR1 SEHNR, CDR2 FQNEAQ (reference sequence). The CDR3 DNA reads as TGTGCCAGCAGCTTAGCAAGCCATTGGAACACTGAAGCTTTCTTT. This sequence encodes CASSLASHWNTEAFF.

The DNA of the CDR3 is TGTGCCAGCTCAAGGACTAGCGGGAGGGCCGGGGAGCAGTTCTTC. Its translation is CASSRTSGRAGEQFF. The V gene is TRBV18, the J gene TRBJ2-1; 15 bases fit TRBD2. CDR3 size: 15 residues. The germline V gene has CDR1 KGHSH and CDR2 LQKENI. The ends lost 5 bases at V and 10 bases at J; junction bases unmatched: 6.

This clone was seen at least ten times. The CDR3 bases are TGTGCCAGCAGTGAAGGGCCGGACATCTCTAACTATGGCTACACCTTC. It yields the protein CASSEGPDISNYGYTF. The rearrangement uses TRBV6-1 and TRBJ1-2; D is perhaps TRBD1 (5 bases). Germline-derived CDR1 and CDR2 are MNHNS and SASEGT. The CDR3 runs to 16 residues. Trimming took 1 base from V and 0 from J, leaving 12 bases between them.

The gene calls are TRBV7-6 and TRBJ2-7; D possibly corresponds to TRBD1 (5 bases). V lost 1 base to trimming and J lost 8 bases, with 12 bases between them. CDR3 length: 13 residues. Germline-derived CDR1 and CDR2 are SGHVS and FNYEAQ. CDR3 residues: CASSLDQGSKQYF. CDR3 DNA: TGTGCCAGCAGCTTAGATCAGGGTTCAAAGCAGTACTTC.

The chain couples TRBV5-1 to TRBJ2-5, with 7 bases aligning to TRBD1. V was clipped by 4 bases and J by 1 base; unmatched bases: 4. From germline, CDR1 is SGHRS and CDR2 YFSETQ. This CDR3 has 14 amino acids. This chain's CDR3 is CASSHGTVQETQYF. The DNA of the CDR3 is TGCGCCAGCAGCCACGGGACAGTCCAAGAGACCCAGTACTTC.

V and J are TRBV27 and TRBJ2-7; 7 bases are a match to TRBD1. V was pared by 4 bases and J by 2 bases, with 8 bases of the junction left unmatched. This CDR3 spans 15 amino acids. Germline V gene lookup returns CDR1 MNHEY and CDR2 SMNVEV (reference sequence). The CDR3 sequence: CASSYPRDSTYEQYF. DNA for the CDR3: TGTGCCAGCAGTTACCCTCGGGACAGCACCTACGAGCAGTACTTC.

The chain links TRBV23-1 to TRBJ1-5; D is possibly TRBD1 (5 bases). TRBV23-1 belongs to the ORF category, with a function that is uncertain. The CDR3 covers 13 residues. V was trimmed by 8 bases and J by 1 base, leaving 9 bases between them. CDR3 sequence reads: CASPGLSNQPQHF. The CDR3 DNA reads as TGCGCCAGCCCAGGGCTCAGCAATCAGCCCCAGCATTTT.

This clone was counted once. The V gene is TRBV6-5, the J gene TRBJ2-1; TRBD1 or TRBD2 may be the D gene (5 bases each). V was cut by 6 bases and J by 7 bases, with 19 bases left in between. This CDR3 contains 15 residues. Germline loops: CDR1 MNHEY, CDR2 SVGAGI. CDR3 sequence: CASRYQGAYTNEQFF. CDR3 in DNA: TGTGCCAGCAGATATCAGGGAGCCTACACGAATGAGCAGTTCTTC.

The gene calls are TRBV5-1 and TRBJ1-2, with 9 positions matching TRBD1. CDR3 size: 13 residues. V gave up 4 bases and J gave up 6 bases; unmatched junction bases: 4. CDR1 is SGHRS, CDR2 YFSETQ, per germline. DNA for the CDR3: TGCGCCAGCAGCCGGGACAGGGTGGATGGCTACACCTTC. Its translation: CASSRDRVDGYTF.

V is TRBV4-1 and J is TRBJ2-5, with D perhaps given as TRBD1 or TRBD2 (5 bases each). Germline CDR1 reads MGHRA; CDR2 reads YSYEKL. V was clipped by 4 bases and J by 5 bases, with 20 bases between them. CDR3 size: 16 residues. For the CDR3, the DNA is TGCGCCAGCAGCCCCAGGGACCGGATTATTACGGAGACCCAGTACTTC. Residues: CASSPRDRIITETQYF.

The rearrangement joins TRBV4-2 to TRBJ2-1, with 9 bases aligning to TRBD2. This CDR3 contains 16 residues. V gave up 2 bases and J gave up 5 bases; unmatched junction bases: 7. CDR1 and CDR2 from the germline V gene are LGHNA and YNFKEQ. The CDR3 spells CASSQFRASGDNEQFF. In nucleotides, the CDR3 is TGTGCCAGCAGCCAATTTAGGGCTAGCGGGGACAATGAGCAGTTCTTC.

V is TRBV5-1 and J is TRBJ2-7, with 7 bases fitting TRBD1. J was trimmed by 0 bases and V by 3 bases; bases with no gene match: 0. CDR1 and CDR2 from the germline V gene are SGHRS and YFSETQ. This CDR3 spans 13 amino acids. This CDR3 reads CASSWDSSYEQYF. The CDR3 DNA sequence: TGCGCCAGCAGCTGGGACAGCTCCTACGAGCAGTACTTC.

The V and J genes are TRBV29-1 and TRBJ2-5; 7 nucleotides agree with TRBD1. Germline lookup yields CDR1 SQVTM and CDR2 ANQGSEA. The CDR3 has 12 residues. V shed 4 bases and J 1 base; nucleotides not matched to a gene: 0. This CDR3 is CSVGQGQETQYF. CDR3 bases: TGCAGCGTTGGACAGGGCCAAGAGACCCAGTACTTC.

The gene calls are TRBV4-3 and TRBJ1-1; the D gene is possibly TRBD1 (6 bases). The CDR3 loop spans 16 amino acids. The germline gives CDR1 LGHNA, CDR2 YSLEER. Trimming removed 6 bases from V and 0 bases from J, with 17 bases in between. The CDR3 sequence is CASSRQTRTVNTEAFF. In DNA form, the CDR3 reads TGCGCCAGCAGTCGACAAACCCGGACAGTGAACACTGAAGCTTTCTTT.

This sequence joins TRBV13 and TRBJ2-2, with D hard to call. The V gene's germline CDR1 is PRHDT and CDR2 FYEKMQ (reference sequence). The CDR3 totals 14 residues. V was pared by 0 bases and J by 2 bases, with 4 bases between. CDR3 amino acids: CASSLGANTGELFF. The CDR3 DNA reads as TGTGCCAGCAGCTTAGGAGCCAACACCGGGGAGCTGTTTTTT.

The chain joins TRBV4-2 to TRBJ1-5; tentatively, D is TRBD1 (6 bases). V lost 4 bases and J lost 5, with 15 bases in between. The CDR3 runs to 15 residues. Germline loops: CDR1 LGHNA, CDR2 YNFKEQ. The CDR3 reads CASSPAGAVDQPQHF. CDR3 DNA sequence: TGTGCCAGCAGCCCCGCAGGGGCCGTCGATCAGCCCCAGCATTTT.